Detailed here is one T cell receptor (beta chain). This entry is derived from a study of blood T cell repertoires in COVID-19. Trimming took 2 bases from V and 9 from J; bases not matched to a gene: 10. The CDR3 spans 15 residues. Germline V gene sequence: CDR1 SGHAT, CDR2 FQNNGV. TCRdb's copy holds only in-frame clones and misses some; the assay was immunoSEQ multiplex PCR. The sample gives over 200,000 clones, about 90% of which show up once; 1.9% is in the top ten. Sequences were obtained from peripheral blood. The chain carries TRBV11-2 and TRBJ1-1; TRBD1 agrees at 9 bases. The clonotype comes from a man aged 35 to 55 with active or convalescent COVID-19. The chain's CDR3 is CASSLSLTGGVQAFF. Here the CDR3 DNA reads TGTGCCAGCAGCTTATCATTAACAGGGGGCGTACAAGCTTTCTTT.